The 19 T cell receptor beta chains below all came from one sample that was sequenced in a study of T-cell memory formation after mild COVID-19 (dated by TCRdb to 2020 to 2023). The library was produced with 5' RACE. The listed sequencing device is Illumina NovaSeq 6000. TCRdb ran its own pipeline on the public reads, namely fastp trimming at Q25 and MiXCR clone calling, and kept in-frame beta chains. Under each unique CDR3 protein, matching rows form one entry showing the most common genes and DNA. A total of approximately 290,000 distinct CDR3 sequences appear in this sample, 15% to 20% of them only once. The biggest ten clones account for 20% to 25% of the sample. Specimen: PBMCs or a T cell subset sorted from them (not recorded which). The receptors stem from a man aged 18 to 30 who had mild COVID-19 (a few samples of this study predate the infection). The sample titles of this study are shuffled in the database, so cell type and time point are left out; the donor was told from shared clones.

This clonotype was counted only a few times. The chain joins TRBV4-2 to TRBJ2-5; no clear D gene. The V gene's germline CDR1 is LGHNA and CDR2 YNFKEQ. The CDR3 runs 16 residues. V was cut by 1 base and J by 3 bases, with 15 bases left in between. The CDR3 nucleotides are TGTGCCAGCAGCCAAGCAGTGGGTTCCTCAGAAGAGACCCAGTACTTC. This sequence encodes CASSQAVGSSEETQYF.

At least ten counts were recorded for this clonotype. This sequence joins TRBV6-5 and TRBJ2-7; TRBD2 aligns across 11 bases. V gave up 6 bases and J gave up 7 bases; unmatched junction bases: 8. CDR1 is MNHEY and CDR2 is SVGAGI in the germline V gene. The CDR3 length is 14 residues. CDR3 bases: TGTGCCAGCAGCTATAGCGGGGGGGCGGGGGAGCAGTACTTC. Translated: CASSYSGGAGEQYF.

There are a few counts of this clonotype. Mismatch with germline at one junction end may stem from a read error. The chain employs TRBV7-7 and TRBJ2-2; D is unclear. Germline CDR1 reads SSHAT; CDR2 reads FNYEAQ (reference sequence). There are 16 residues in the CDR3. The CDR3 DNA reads TGTGCTAGCAGCTTAGGGCCGACCAGCGACACCGGGGAGCTGTTTTTT. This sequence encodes CASSLGPTSDTGELFF.

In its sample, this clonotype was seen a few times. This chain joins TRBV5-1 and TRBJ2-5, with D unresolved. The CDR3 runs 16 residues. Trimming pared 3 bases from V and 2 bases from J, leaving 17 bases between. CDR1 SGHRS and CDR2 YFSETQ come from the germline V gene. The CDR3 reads CASSSRTGPPQETQYF. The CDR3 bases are TGCGCCAGCAGCTCGAGAACTGGGCCTCCTCAAGAGACCCAGTACTTC. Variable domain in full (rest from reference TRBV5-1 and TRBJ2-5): KAGVTQTPRYLIKTRGQQVTLSCSPISGHRSVSWYQQTPGQGLQFLFEYFSETQRNKGNFPGRFSGRQFSNSRSEMNVSTLELGDSALYLCASSSRTGPPQETQYFGPGTRLLVL.

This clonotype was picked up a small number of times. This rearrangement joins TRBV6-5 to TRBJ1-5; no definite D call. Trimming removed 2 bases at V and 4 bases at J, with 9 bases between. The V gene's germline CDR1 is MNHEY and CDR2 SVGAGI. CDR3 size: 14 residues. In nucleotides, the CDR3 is TGTGCCAGCAGTTACGGGCGGAGTAATCAGCCCCAGCATTTT. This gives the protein CASSYGRSNQPQHF.

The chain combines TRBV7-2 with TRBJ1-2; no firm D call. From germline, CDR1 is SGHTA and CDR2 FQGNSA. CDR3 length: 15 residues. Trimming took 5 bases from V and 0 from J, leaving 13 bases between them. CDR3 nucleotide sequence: TGTGCCAGCAGCCCCCGACGTGGACCTAACTATGGCTACACCTTC. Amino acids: CASSPRRGPNYGYTF.

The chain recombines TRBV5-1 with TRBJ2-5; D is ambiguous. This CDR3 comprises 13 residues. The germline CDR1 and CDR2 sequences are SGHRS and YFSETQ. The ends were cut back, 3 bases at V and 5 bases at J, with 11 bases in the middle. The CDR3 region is CASSSSPRETQYF. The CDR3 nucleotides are TGCGCCAGCAGCTCCTCCCCTCGGGAGACCCAGTACTTC.

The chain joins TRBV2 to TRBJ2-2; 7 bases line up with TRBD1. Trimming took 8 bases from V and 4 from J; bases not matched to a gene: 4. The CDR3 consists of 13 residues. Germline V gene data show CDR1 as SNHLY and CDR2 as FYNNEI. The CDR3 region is CASADRITGELFF. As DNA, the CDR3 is TGTGCCAGCGCGGACAGGATCACCGGGGAGCTGTTTTTT.

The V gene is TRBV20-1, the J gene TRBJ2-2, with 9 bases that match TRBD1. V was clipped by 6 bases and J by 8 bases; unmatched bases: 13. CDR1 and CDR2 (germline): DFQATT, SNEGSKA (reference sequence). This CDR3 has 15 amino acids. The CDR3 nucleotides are TGCAGTGCCAAGGTCGGGACAGGGTTGAGGGGGGAGCTGTTTTTT. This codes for CSAKVGTGLRGELFF.

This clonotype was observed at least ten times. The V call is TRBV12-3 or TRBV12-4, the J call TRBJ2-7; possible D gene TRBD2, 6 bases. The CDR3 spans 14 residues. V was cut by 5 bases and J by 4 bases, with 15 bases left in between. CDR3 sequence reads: CASSLAGNGYEQYF. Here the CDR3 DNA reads TGTGCCAGCAGTCTCGCGGGGAATGGATACGAGCAGTACTTC.

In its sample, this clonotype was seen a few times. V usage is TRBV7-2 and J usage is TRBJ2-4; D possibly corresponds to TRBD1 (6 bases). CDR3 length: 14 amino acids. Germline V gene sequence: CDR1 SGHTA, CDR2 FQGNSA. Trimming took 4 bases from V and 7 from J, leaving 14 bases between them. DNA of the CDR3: TGTGCCAGCAGCTCAACACCTCAGGGGAACATTCAGTACTTC. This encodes CASSSTPQGNIQYF.

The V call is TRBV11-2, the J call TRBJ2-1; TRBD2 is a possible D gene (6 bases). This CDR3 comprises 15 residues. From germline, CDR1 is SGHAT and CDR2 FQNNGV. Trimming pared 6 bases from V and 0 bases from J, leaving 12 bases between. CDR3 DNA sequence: TGTGCCAGCAGGTTGTTCGGGAGCTCCTACAATGAGCAGTTCTTC. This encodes CASRLFGSSYNEQFF.

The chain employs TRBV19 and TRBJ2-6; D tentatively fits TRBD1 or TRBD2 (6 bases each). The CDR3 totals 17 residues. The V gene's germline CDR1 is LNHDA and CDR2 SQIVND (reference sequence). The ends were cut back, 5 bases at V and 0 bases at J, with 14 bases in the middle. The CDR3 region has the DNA TGTGCCAGTAGTCCCTCGGGGGCGAACTCTGGGGCCAACGTCCTGACTTTC. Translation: CASSPSGANSGANVLTF.

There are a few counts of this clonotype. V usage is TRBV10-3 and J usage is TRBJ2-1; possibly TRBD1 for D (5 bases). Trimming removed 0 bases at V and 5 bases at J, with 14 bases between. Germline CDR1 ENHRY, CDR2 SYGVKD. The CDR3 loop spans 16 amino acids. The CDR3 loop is CAISESGVVSDNEQFF. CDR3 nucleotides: TGTGCCATCAGTGAGTCAGGGGTAGTGTCGGACAATGAGCAGTTCTTC.

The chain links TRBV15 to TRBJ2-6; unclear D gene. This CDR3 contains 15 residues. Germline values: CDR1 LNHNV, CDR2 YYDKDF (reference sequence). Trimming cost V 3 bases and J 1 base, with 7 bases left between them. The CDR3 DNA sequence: TGTGCCACCAGCAGTGGCCTTTCTGGGGCCAACGTCCTGACTTTC. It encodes CATSSGLSGANVLTF.

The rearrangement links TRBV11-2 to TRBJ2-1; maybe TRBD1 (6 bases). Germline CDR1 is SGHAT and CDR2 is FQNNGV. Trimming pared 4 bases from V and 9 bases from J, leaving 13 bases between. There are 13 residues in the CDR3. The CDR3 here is CASSSNRVSEQFF. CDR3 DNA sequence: TGTGCCAGCAGCTCCAACAGGGTCTCTGAGCAGTTCTTC.

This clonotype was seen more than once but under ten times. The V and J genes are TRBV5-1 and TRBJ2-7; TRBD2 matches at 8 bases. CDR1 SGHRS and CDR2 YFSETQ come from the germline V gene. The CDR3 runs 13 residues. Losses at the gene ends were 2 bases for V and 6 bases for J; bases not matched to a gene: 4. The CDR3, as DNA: TGCGCCAGCAGCTTCGGGGGGGATGGCGAGCAGTACGTC. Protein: CASSFGGDGEQYV.

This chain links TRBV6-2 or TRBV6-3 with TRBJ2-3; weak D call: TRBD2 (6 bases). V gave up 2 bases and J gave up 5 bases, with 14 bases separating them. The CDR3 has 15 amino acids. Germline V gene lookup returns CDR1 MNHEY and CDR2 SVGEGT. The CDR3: CASSYTAGRGDTQYF. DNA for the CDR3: TGTGCCAGCAGTTACACGGCAGGGCGGGGAGATACGCAGTATTTT.

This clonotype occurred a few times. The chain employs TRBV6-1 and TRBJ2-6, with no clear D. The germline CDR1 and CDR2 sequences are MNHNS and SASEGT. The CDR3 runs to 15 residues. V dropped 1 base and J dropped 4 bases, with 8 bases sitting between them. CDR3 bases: TGTGCCAGCAGTGAAGGGCTGGGGGGGGCCAACGTCCTGACTTTC. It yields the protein CASSEGLGGANVLTF.